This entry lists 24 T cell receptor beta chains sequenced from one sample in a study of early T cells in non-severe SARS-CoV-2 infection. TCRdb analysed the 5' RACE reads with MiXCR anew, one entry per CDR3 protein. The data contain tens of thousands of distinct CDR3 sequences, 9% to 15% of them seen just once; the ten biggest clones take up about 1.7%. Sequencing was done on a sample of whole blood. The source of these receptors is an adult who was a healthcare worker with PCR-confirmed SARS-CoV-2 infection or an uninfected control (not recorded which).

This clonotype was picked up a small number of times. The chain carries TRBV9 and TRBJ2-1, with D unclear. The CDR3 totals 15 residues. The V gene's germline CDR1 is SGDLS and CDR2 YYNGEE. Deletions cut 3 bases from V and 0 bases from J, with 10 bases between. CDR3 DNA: TGTGCCAGCAGCGGACCGACAAGCTCCTACAATGAGCAGTTCTTC. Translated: CASSGPTSSYNEQFF.

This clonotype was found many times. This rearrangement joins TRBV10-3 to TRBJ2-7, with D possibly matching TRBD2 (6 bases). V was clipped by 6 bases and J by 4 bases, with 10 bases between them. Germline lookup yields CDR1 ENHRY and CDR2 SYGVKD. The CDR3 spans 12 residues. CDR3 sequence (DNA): TGTGCCATCAGGGAGGGCGGTTACGAGCAGTACTTC. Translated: CAIREGGYEQYF.

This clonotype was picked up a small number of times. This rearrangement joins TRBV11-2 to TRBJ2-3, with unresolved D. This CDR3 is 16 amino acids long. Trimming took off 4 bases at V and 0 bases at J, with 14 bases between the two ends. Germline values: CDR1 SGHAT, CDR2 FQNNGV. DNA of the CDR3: TGTGCCAGCAGCTCTCCTGGCCTTCCTAGCACAGATACGCAGTATTTT. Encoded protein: CASSSPGLPSTDTQYF. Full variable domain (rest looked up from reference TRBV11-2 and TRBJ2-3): EAGVAQSPRYKIIEKRQSVAFWCNPISGHATLYWYQQILGQGPKLLIQFQNNGVVDDSQLPKDRFSAERLKGVDSTLKIQPAKLEDSAVYLCASSSPGLPSTDTQYFGPGTRLTVL.

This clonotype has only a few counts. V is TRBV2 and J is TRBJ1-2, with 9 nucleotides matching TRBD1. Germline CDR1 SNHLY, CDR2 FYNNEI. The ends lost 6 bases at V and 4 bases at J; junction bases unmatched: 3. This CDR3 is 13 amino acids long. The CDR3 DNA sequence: TGTGCCAGCAGGGGGACAGGGAGCTATGGCTACACCTTC. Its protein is CASRGTGSYGYTF.

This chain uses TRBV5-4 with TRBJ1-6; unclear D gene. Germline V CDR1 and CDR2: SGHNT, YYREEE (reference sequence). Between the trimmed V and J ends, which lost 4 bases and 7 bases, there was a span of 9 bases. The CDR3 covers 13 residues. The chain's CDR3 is CASSPQWNSPLHF. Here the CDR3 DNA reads TGTGCCAGCAGCCCCCAATGGAATTCACCCCTCCACTTT.

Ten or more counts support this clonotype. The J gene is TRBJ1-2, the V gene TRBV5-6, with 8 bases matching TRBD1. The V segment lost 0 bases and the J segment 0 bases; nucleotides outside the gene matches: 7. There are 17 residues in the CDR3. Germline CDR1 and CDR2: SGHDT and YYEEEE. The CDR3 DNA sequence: TGTGCCAGCAGCTTGGTCAGGGGGCGCCGTGCTAACTATGGCTACACCTTC. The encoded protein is CASSLVRGRRANYGYTF. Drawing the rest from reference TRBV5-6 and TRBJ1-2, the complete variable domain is DAGVTQSPTHLIKTRGQQVTLRCSPKSGHDTVSWYQQALGQGPQFIFQYYEEEERQRGNFPDRFSGHQFPNYSSELNVNALLLGDSALYLCASSLVRGRRANYGYTFGSGTRLTVV.

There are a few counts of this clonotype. CDR3 nucleotide sequence: TGCAGTGTCCCACTTCCAGGGGTGGAAGAGACCCAGTACTTC. This sequence encodes CSVPLPGVEETQYF. The chain is built from TRBV20-1 and TRBJ2-5; D may be TRBD1 (6 bases). The CDR3 runs to 14 residues. Germline V gene lookup returns CDR1 DFQATT and CDR2 SNEGSKA (reference sequence). Trimming cost V 7 bases and J 3 bases, with 18 bases left between them.

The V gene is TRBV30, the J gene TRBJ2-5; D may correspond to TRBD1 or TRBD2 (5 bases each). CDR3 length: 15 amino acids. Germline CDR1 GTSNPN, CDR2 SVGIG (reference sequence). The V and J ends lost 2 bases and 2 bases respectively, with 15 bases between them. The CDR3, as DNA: TGTGCCTGGAGTCTTAGCCTAGGGGAGCAAGAGACCCAGTACTTC. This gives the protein CAWSLSLGEQETQYF.

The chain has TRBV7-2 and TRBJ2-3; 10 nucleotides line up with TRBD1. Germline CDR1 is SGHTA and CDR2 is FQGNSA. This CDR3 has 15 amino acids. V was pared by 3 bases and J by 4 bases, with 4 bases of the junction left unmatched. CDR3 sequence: CASSLGQGRADTQYF. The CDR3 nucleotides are TGTGCCAGCAGCTTGGGACAGGGGAGGGCAGATACGCAGTATTTT.

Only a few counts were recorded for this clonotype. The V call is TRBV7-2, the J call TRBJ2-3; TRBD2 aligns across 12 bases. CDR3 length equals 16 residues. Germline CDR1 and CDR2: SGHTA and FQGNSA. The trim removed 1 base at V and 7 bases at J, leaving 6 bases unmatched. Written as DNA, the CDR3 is TGTGCCAGCAGCTTAGTCTGGACTAGCGGGGATTATACGCAGTATTTT. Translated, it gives CASSLVWTSGDYTQYF.

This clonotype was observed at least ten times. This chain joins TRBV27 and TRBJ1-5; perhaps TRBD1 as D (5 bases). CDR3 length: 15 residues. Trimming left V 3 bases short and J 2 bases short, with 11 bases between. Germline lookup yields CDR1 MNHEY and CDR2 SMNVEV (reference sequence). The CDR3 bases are TGTGCCAGCAGTTTGTGGCCCAGGGGCAATCAGCCCCAGCATTTT. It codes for CASSLWPRGNQPQHF.

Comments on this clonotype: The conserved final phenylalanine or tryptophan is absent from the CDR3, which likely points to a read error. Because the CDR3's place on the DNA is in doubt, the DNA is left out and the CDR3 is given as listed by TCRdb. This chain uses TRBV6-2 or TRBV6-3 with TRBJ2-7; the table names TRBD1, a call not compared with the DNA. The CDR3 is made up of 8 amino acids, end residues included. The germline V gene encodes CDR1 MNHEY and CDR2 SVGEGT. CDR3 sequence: CASTNSPP.

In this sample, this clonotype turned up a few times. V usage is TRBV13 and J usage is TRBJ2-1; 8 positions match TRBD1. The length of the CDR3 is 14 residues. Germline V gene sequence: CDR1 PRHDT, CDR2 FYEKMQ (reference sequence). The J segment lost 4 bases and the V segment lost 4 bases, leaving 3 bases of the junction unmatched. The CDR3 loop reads CASSYRQGYNEQFF. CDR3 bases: TGTGCCAGCAGCTATCGACAGGGGTACAATGAGCAGTTCTTC.

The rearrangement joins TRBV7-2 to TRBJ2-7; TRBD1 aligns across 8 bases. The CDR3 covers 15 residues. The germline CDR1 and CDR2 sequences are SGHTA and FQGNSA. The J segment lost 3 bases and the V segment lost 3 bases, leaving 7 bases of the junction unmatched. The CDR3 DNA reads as TGTGCCAGCAGCTTCGGTCAGGGGGCGAACTACGAGCAGTACTTC. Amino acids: CASSFGQGANYEQYF.

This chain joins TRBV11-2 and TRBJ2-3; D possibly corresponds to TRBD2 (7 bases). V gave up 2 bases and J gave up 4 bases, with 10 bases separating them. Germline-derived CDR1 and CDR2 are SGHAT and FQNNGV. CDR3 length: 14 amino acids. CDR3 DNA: TGTGCCAGCAGCTTACGGCGGGGGCCAGATACGCAGTATTTT. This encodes CASSLRRGPDTQYF.

CDR3: CASSYSGGANEQFF. The CDR3 DNA sequence: TGTGCCAGCAGTTACAGCGGGGGGGCCAATGAGCAGTTCTTC. The V gene is TRBV6-5, the J gene TRBJ2-1, with TRBD2 matching over 10 bases. This CDR3 has 14 residues. Germline loops: CDR1 MNHEY, CDR2 SVGAGI. With V trimmed by 2 bases and J by 6 bases, 1 base remained unmatched.

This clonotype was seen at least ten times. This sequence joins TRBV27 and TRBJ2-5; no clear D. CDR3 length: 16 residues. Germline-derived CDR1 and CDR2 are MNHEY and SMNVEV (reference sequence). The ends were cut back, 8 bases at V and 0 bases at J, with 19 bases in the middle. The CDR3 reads CASSRDPSGYQETQYF. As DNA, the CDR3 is TGTGCCAGCTCTCGAGACCCCTCCGGGTACCAAGAGACCCAGTACTTC.

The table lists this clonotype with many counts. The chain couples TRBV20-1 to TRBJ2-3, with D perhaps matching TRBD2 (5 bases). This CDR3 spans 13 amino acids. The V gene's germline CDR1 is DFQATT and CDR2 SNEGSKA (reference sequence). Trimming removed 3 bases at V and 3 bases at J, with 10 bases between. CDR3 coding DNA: TGCAGTGCTAGGGCTGGGAGTACAGATACGCAGTATTTT. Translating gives CSARAGSTDTQYF.

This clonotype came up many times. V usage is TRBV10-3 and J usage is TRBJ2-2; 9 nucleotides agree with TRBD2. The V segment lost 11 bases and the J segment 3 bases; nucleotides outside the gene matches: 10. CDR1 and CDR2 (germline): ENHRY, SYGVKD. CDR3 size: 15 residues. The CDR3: CASQGSSGDTGELFF. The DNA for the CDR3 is TGTGCCTCTCAGGGGTCTAGCGGGGACACCGGGGAGCTGTTTTTT.

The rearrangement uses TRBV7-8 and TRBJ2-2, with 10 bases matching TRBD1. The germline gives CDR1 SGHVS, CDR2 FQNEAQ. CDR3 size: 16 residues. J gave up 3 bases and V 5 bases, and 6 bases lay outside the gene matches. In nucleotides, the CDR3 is TGTGCCAGCAGCAGGATGACAGGGGGCTACACCGGGGAGCTGTTTTTT. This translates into CASSRMTGGYTGELFF. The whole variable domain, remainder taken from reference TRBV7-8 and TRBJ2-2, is GAGVSQSPRYKVAKRGQDVALRCDPISGHVSLFWYQQALGQGPEFLTYFQNEAQLDKSGLPSDRFFAERPEGSVSTLKIQRTQQEDSAVYLCASSRMTGGYTGELFFGEGSRLTVL.

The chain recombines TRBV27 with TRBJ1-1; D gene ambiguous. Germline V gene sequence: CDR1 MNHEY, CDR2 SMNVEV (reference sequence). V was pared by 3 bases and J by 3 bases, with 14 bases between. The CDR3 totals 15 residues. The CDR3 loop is CASSFPHLWDTEAFF. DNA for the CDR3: TGTGCCAGCAGTTTCCCCCACCTGTGGGACACTGAAGCTTTCTTT.

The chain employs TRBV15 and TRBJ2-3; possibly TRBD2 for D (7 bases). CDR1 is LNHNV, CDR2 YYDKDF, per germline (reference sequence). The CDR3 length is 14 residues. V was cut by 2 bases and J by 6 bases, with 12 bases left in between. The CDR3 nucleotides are TGTGCCACCAGCAGACGGGGGGCGGGCGATACGCAGTATTTT. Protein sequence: CATSRRGAGDTQYF.

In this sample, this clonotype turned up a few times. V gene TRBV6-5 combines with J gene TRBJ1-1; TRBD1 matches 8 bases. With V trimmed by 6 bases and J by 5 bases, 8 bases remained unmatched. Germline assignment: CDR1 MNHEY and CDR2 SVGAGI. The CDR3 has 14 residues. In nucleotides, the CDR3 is TGTGCCAGCAGCCCAAGCCGGGACAGGACTGAAGCTTTCTTT. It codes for CASSPSRDRTEAFF.

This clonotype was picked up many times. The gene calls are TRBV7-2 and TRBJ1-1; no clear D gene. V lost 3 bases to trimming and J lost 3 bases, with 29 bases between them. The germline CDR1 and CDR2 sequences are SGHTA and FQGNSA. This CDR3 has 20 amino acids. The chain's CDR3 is CASSFCIKGNRVVFYTEAFF. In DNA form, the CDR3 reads TGTGCCAGCAGCTTTTGCATTAAGGGCAACAGAGTCGTATTCTACACTGAAGCTTTCTTT. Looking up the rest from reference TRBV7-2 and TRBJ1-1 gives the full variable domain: GAGVSQSPSNKVTEKGKDVELRCDPISGHTALYWYRQSLGQGLEFLIYFQGNSAPDKSGLPSDRFSAERTGGSVSTLTIQRTQQEDSAVYLCASSFCIKGNRVVFYTEAFFGQGTRLTVV.